The source of this T cell receptor beta chain is a study of preoperative IRX-2 immunotherapy in early breast cancer (dated by TCRdb to the late 2010s). With regard to this clone: This clone's antigen is unknown. The input lacks base qualities; no much larger clone sits a single base away.

The treatment or condition label, as the study defines it: preoperative locoregional IRX-2 cytokine immunotherapy. The samples were obtained from a phase Ib study in which preoperative, locoregional IRX-2 cytokine immunotherapy intended to prime immune responses was tested. Patients with early-stage breast cancer who were given IRX-2 before surgery served as donors. The library came from the immunoSEQ multiplex PCR assay. Not all clones reach the TCRdb copy of this immuneACCESS table, which keeps in-frame sequences only. Checked studies attribute under half of the gap to unresolved V genes and leave the rest unexplained. The sample table contains approximately 38,000 clones; only one count was recorded for 82% of them. Of the sample, about 1.5% is held by the ten largest clones. Taken from cysteine to phenylalanine, the CDR3 has 16 residues. Kept here is only the CDR3 DNA, which spans 48 bases and is read in frame from base 1. CDR1 and CDR2 are read off the germline V gene as SGHRS and YFSETQ. From V the trimming removes 0 bases and from J it removes 2 bases, while the gene matches leave 3 bases of the junction unaccounted for.

The sample was lymph node tissue, taken after IRX-2 immunotherapy. The clonotype originates from a human donor with breast cancer. This chain is built from TRBV5-1 and TRBJ2-7; 12 bases in the junction line up with TRBD2. The nucleotide sequence reads TGCGCCAGCAGCTTGGGAGGGACTAGCGGGCCCTACGAGCAGTACTTC. Its protein reads: CASSLGGTSGPYEQYF.